This is a list of T cell receptor beta chains from one sample in a study of blood T cell repertoires in COVID-19. The protocol was immunoSEQ multiplex PCR, while the TCRdb copy is restricted to in-frame clones and leaves out a portion. In the table there are about 19,000 clones, approximately 91% of which are singletons. The source material was peripheral blood. The receptors shown here come from a human donor in a cohort sampled during active COVID-19. The CDR3 runs from the conserved cysteine through the conserved F or W. Fields, in order: J gene, D gene, clone size, V gene, CDR3 DNA, CDR3 protein. The D gene is left open where the match is weak. A clone size is listed for some rows: how often the clone was seen (once, few, many), or a class if it is expanded.

TRBJ2-7 | TRBD2 | - | TRBV13 | TGTGCCAGCAGCTTAGCCCCAGAGAGCGGGGCTAACTACGAGCAGTACTTC | CASSLAPESGANYEQYF
TRBJ1-4 | - | - | TRBV29-1 | TGCAGCGTTGGAGGCCGGGGGGGGGAAAAACTGTTTTTT | CSVGGRGGEKLFF
TRBJ1-6 | - | once | TRBV14 | TGTGCCAGCAGACTAAGTTTCGATAATTCACCCCTCCACTTT | CASRLSFDNSPLHF
TRBJ2-1 | TRBD1 | once | TRBV5-1 | TGCGCCAGCAGCTTAAACCGGGACAGTCGAATATACAATGAGCAGTTCTTC | CASSLNRDSRIYNEQFF
TRBJ1-2 | - | once | TRBV6-5 | TGTGCCAGCAGCGTAGGACTTACTGGGGATGGCTACACCTTC | CASSVGLTGDGYTF
TRBJ1-1 | - | few | TRBV9 | TGTGCCAGCAGCCCCCCGGGGGGAGGCACTGAAGCTTTCTTT | CASSPPGGGTEAFF
TRBJ1-5 | - | - | TRBV7-6 | TGTGCCAGCAGCTTAGCGTCTGGGGGGCAGCCCCAGCATTTT | CASSLASGGQPQHF
TRBJ2-3 | TRBD2 | - | TRBV18 | TGTGCCAGCTCACCTCGGCGACTAGCGGGGGGGTCAGATACGCAGTATTTT | CASSPRRLAGGSDTQYF
TRBJ1-1 | - | - | TRBV7-6 | TGTGCCAGCAGCCCGGACAGAATGAACACTGAAGCTTTCTTT | CASSPDRMNTEAFF
TRBJ1-6 | TRBD1 | - | TRBV30 | TGTGCCTGCCTCAACCGGGACAGGGCAAATTCACCCCTCCACTTT | CACLNRDRANSPLHF
TRBJ1-2 | TRBD1 | few | TRBV18 | TGTGCCAGCTCACCCCAGGGGGCCCTCAACTATGGCTACACCTTC | CASSPQGALNYGYTF
TRBJ1-3 | - | - | TRBV29-1 | TGCAGCGTTGAAGATCCTTACAGCCGCTCTGGAAACACCATATATTTT | CSVEDPYSRSGNTIYF
TRBJ2-5 | TRBD2 | - | TRBV4-2 | TGTGCCAGCAGCCCTCGGACTAGCGGGGGGGAAGAGACCCAGTACTTC | CASSPRTSGGEETQYF
TRBJ1-1 | - | - | TRBV9 | TGTGCCAGCAGCGCAAGGAGGGCCCAGTTGAACACTGAAGCTTTCTTT | CASSARRAQLNTEAFF
TRBJ1-1 | - | - | TRBV12-5 | TGTGCTAGTGGACTCGACACTGAAGCTTTCTTT | CASGLDTEAFF
TRBJ1-2 | - | - | TRBV6-2/TRBV6-3 | TGTGCCAGCAGTTTGGGAGGGCCCGGCTACACCTTC | CASSLGGPGYTF
TRBJ2-5 | - | - | TRBV5-1 | TGCGCCAGCAGCTTGGAGCGTCGGAGACAAGAGACCCAGTACTTC | CASSLERRRQETQYF
TRBJ2-1 | TRBD2 | - | TRBV7-8 | TGTGCCAGCAGCTCCGCCCTAGCGGGGGGCAGGGACAATGAGCAGTTCTTC | CASSSALAGGRDNEQFF
TRBJ2-5 | TRBD2 | - | TRBV5-6 | TGTGCCAGCAGCTTGACGGGGGGTGAGACCCAGTACTTC | CASSLTGGETQYF
TRBJ2-1 | TRBD2 | few | TRBV27 | TGTGCCAGCAGTTTGTGGACTAGCGACAATGAGCAGTTCTTC | CASSLWTSDNEQFF
TRBJ2-7 | - | - | TRBV4-2 | TGTGCCAGCAGCCAACCCGGTCAGGGTTTCTACGAGCAGTACTTC | CASSQPGQGFYEQYF
TRBJ1-6 | TRBD1 | - | TRBV3-1/TRBV3-2 | TGTGCCAGCAGCCAACACTCGGGACAGCTCTCCTATAATTCACCCCTCCACTTT | CASSQHSGQLSYNSPLHF
TRBJ1-3 | - | - | TRBV10-2 | TGCGCCAGCCTTGGGTCAGGGGCCGGCGGAAACACCATATATTTT | CASLGSGAGGNTIYF
TRBJ2-2 | - | - | TRBV6-5 | TGTGCCAGCAGAGATCCCAGGGTTAACACCGGGGAGCTGTTTTTT | CASRDPRVNTGELFF
TRBJ2-7 | - | - | TRBV6-2/TRBV6-3 | TGTGCCAGCAGTTATGAACAGGGAACCTACGAGCAGTACTTC | CASSYEQGTYEQYF
TRBJ1-1 | - | - | TRBV30 | TGTGCCTGGAGTGTATTATTCGGGGGAGCAGAGAACACTGAAGCTTTCTTT | CAWSVLFGGAENTEAFF
TRBJ2-7 | - | - | TRBV6-1 | TGTGCCAGCAGTGAATACAGGGGGGGGTCCTACGAGCAGTACTTC | CASSEYRGGSYEQYF
TRBJ2-1 | - | - | TRBV12-3/TRBV12-4 | TGTGCCAGCAGATGGGACAAAGAAAATGAGCAGTTCTTC | CASRWDKENEQFF
TRBJ2-7 | TRBD1 | - | TRBV6-1 | TGTGCCAGCAGTGAAAGGGGACAGGGGTTCGAGCAGTACTTC | CASSERGQGFEQYF
TRBJ2-3 | - | - | TRBV12-5 | TGTGCTAGTGGTCTAGATACAGATACGCAGTATTTT | CASGLDTDTQYF
TRBJ1-1 | - | - | TRBV11-2 | TGTGCCAGCAGCTTGGAGTACAAAGCTTTCTTT | CASSLEYKAFF
TRBJ2-2 | TRBD1 | - | TRBV12-5 | TGTGCTAGTGGTCCGGGACAGGGGGGGACCGGGGAGCTGTTTTTT | CASGPGQGGTGELFF
TRBJ2-5 | TRBD2 | - | TRBV7-9 | TGTGCCAGCAGCCTTAGACTAGCGGGGGAACAAGAGACCCAGTACTTC | CASSLRLAGEQETQYF
TRBJ2-2 | - | - | TRBV5-1 | TGCGCCAGCACCACAGGGCACACCGGGGAGCTGTTTTTT | CASTTGHTGELFF
TRBJ2-1 | - | - | TRBV27 | TGTGCCAGCAGTTTATCCCGGGGAATTGGCAGCAATGAGCAGTTCTTC | CASSLSRGIGSNEQFF
TRBJ2-5 | TRBD2 | - | TRBV3-1/TRBV3-2 | TGTGCCAGCAGTACCCTAGCGGGGGGCCGGGAGACCCAGTACTTC | CASSTLAGGRETQYF
TRBJ2-7 | TRBD1 | - | TRBV2 | TGTGCCAGCAGTGACACGTGGCCGGGACAGGGTACCTACGAGCAGTACTTC | CASSDTWPGQGTYEQYF
TRBJ1-3 | - | - | TRBV18 | TGTGCCAGCTCCGCGGACATCCGGGGAAACACCATATATTTT | CASSADIRGNTIYF
TRBJ2-3 | TRBD1 | - | TRBV6-5 | TGTGCCAGCAAATGGGGACAGAACACAGATACGCAGTATTTT | CASKWGQNTDTQYF
TRBJ1-1 | TRBD1 | - | TRBV7-2 | TGTGCCAGCAGCTTAGGTGCAGGGGGGACTGAAGCTTTCTTT | CASSLGAGGTEAFF
TRBJ1-1 | TRBD1 | - | TRBV10-3 | TGTGCCATCAAGAGGGGGACAGGGGCCGGGTTCGACACTGAAGCTTTCTTT | CAIKRGTGAGFDTEAFF
TRBJ2-1 | - | once | TRBV6-5 | TGTGCCAGCAGTTCCGGCTCCACAGGAAACCGGTTCTTC | CASSSGSTGNRFF
TRBJ1-5 | TRBD1 | - | TRBV2 | TGTGCCAGCGTAGCAGGGGGGAATCAGCCCCAGCATTTT | CASVAGGNQPQHF
TRBJ2-1 | - | - | TRBV7-9 | TGTGCCAGCAGCCCCCAGCCGGGGGTAGGGAACTACAATGAGCAGTTCTTC | CASSPQPGVGNYNEQFF
TRBJ2-5 | TRBD1 | - | TRBV5-1 | TGCGCCAGCAGCTGGACAGGGTCCAAAGAGACCCAGTACTTC | CASSWTGSKETQYF
TRBJ2-7 | TRBD2 | - | TRBV14 | TGTGCCAGCAGCCAAGAGCCGCGGGGGAGTGAGCAGTACTTC | CASSQEPRGSEQYF
TRBJ1-5 | TRBD1 | - | TRBV5-8 | TGTGCCAGCAGCTTGGTGAAAGGGGCAGGGGGCAGGCCCCAGCATTTT | CASSLVKGAGGRPQHF